This T cell receptor beta chain came from a study of response to subunit inactivated influenza vaccine. Study-wide points: It was the authors' suggestion that each seasonal influenza vaccination recruits few new T cells.

The germline V gene encodes CDR1 SGHAT and CDR2 FQNNGV. The CDR3 contains 15 residues. Trimming shortened V by 6 bases and J by 4 bases, and 18 bases separated the two germline ends. This clonotype was seen many times. The antigen is unknown. TCRdb ran MiXCR on the RT-PCR reads and lists one entry per CDR3 protein. Of around 580,000 distinct CDR3 sequences listed, approximately 15% are singletons. The sequencing here drew on PBMCs from blood, taken approximately 13 days after vaccination. This sequence was found in a man aged 50 or older who received an inactivated influenza vaccine. The chain combines TRBV11-2 with TRBJ2-5; TRBD1 might be the D (5 bases). The CDR3 is CASSRPGPGAETQYF. The CDR3 bases are TGTGCCAGCAGTCGCCCAGGGCCAGGAGCAGAGACCCAGTACTTC.